This TCR delta chain derives from a study of DNA immune sequencing with unique molecular identifiers. Across the whole study: Sequencing used genomic DNA of immunomagnetically enriched buffy-coat γδ T cells. Enriched γδ T-cell DNA input was around 0.09 ug; non-enriched PBMC DNA input was around 1,000 ng.

This clone came up many times. The antigen remains undetermined. All 8 TRDV and 4 TRDJ genes were targeted in 32-plex amplification of genomic DNA. A 12-nucleotide UMI was added during roughly 3 barcoding PCR cycles before adapter PCR. TCRdb re-analyzed the multiplex PCR reads via CATT. The table has some 5,000 delta-chain clones, around 12% seen once. V was pared by 0 bases and J by 0 bases, with 25 bases of the junction left unmatched. The germline V gene encodes CDR1 NSMFDY and CDR2 ISSIKDK. The CDR3 is 22 residues long. Study-level results: TRDV2 paired with TRDJ1 was the most common TRD rearrangement among healthy donor clonotypes.

The sample consisted of gamma-delta T cells enriched from blood buffy coat, or unenriched PBMCs (not recorded which). This TCR derives from a human donor in good health. The chain links TRAV29/DV5 to TRDJ1, with 8 bases that match TRDD3. The J gene, left out of TCRdb, was set here by checking the DNA against germline. The CDR3 is CAASAGASPTRWGSGYTDKLIF. The CDR3 nucleotides are TGTGCAGCAAGCGCGGGGGCTAGTCCTACGCGCTGGGGGAGCGGTTACACCGATAAACTCATCTTT.